This TCR beta chain comes out of a study of T cells in Graves' hyperthyroidism and ophthalmopathy. The V gene lost 4 bases and the J gene lost 6 bases, with 13 bases spanning the gap. There are 14 residues in the CDR3. From germline, CDR1 is LGHNA and CDR2 YNFKEQ. When hyperthyroidism was first diagnosed, the blood sample was taken, preceding any ophthalmopathy symptoms. RNA transcripts provided the source from which TCR beta CDR3 regions were amplified. First-round RT-PCR targeting the TCR CDR3 was performed with the HTBI primer set. MiXCR, run by TCRdb on the multiplex PCR reads, gives a single entry per CDR3 protein. Of 690,000 or so distinct CDR3 sequences listed, roughly 20% were seen once; the top ten hold over 15%.

This TCR was recovered from a woman in her forties or fifties with Graves' hyperthyroidism that later progressed to Graves' ophthalmopathy. The chain joins TRBV4-2 to TRBJ2-1; the D gene is possibly TRBD1 (6 bases). The sequenced sample consisted of blood. The CDR3 protein is CASSRGQGRNEQFF. The DNA of the CDR3 is TGTGCCAGCAGCCGGGGGCAGGGGCGCAATGAGCAGTTCTTC.